This entry lists 23 T cell receptor beta chains sequenced from one sample in a study of CD8 T cells in Susac syndrome. It was with random hexamers that 0.5 to 1 ug RNA was reverse transcribed. TCRdb recomputed calls from the immunoSEQ multiplex PCR reads with MiXCR, one row per CDR3 protein. This repertoire shows tens of thousands of distinct CDR3 sequences, 85% to 95% found once; its top ten account for over 0.12%. The sequenced sample consisted of CD4+ T cells from PBMCs. The receptors stem from a human donor with Susac syndrome.

The V call is TRBV23-1, the J call TRBJ1-2; D is unresolved. TRBV23-1 is labeled an ORF, and its function is uncertain. This CDR3 is built from 18 residues. V was clipped by 0 bases and J by 2 bases, with 19 bases between them. The CDR3 DNA reads TGCGCCAGCAGTCAATCTGCTAGGCTGCCCGCTGTAAACTATGGCTACACCTTC. Its translation is CASSQSARLPAVNYGYTF.

The chain couples TRBV20-1 to TRBJ2-1; 8 nucleotides agree with TRBD1. CDR3 size: 16 residues. Trimming took 0 bases from V and 4 from J; bases not matched to a gene: 8. The germline V gene encodes CDR1 DFQATT and CDR2 SNEGSKA (reference sequence). CDR3 region: CSAREAQGGEYNEQFF. CDR3 DNA sequence: TGCAGTGCTAGAGAAGCACAGGGGGGAGAATACAATGAGCAGTTCTTC.

This chain links TRBV4-3 with TRBJ2-1; 12 bases fit TRBD2. This CDR3 is 16 amino acids long. Germline V CDR1 and CDR2: LGHNA, YSLEER. Trimming cost V 7 bases and J 7 bases; bases outside gene matches: 11. The CDR3 region is CASTLLAGGPLNEQFF. The CDR3 DNA is TGCGCCAGCACCCTGCTAGCGGGGGGGCCTCTTAATGAGCAGTTCTTC.

For the CDR3, the DNA is TGTGCCAGCAGCTTAAGAGCCAGGGTGACCTATGGCTACACCTTC. Translated: CASSLRARVTYGYTF. The chain carries TRBV7-2 and TRBJ1-2; TRBD1 might be the D (5 bases). This CDR3 is built from 15 residues. Per germline, CDR1 SGHTA and CDR2 FQGNSA. Trimming removed 2 bases from V and 4 bases from J, with 14 bases in between.

V is TRBV7-3 and J is TRBJ1-1; 10 nucleotides line up with TRBD1. Trimming took 4 bases from V and 4 from J; bases not matched to a gene: 0. The CDR3 totals 13 residues. Germline V gene lookup returns CDR1 SGHTA and CDR2 FQGTGA. The CDR3: CASSWTGGTEAFF. The DNA for the CDR3 is TGTGCCAGCAGCTGGACAGGGGGCACTGAAGCTTTCTTT.

The rearrangement links TRBV20-1 to TRBJ2-3; 9 bases align to TRBD2. The CDR3 covers 16 residues. Germline-derived CDR1 and CDR2 are DFQATT and SNEGSKA (reference sequence). After removal of 6 bases from V and 1 base from J, the junction contained 11 bases not matched to a gene. The CDR3 DNA follows: TGCAGTGCCCAAGTTCCGGCTAGCGGGGGCACAGATACGCAGTATTTT. Encoded protein: CSAQVPASGGTDTQYF.

The chain has TRBV10-3 and TRBJ2-1; D possibly corresponds to TRBD1 (7 bases). V lost 5 bases and J lost 4, with 12 bases in between. CDR1 and CDR2 (germline): ENHRY, SYGVKD. This CDR3 has 14 residues. The CDR3 region has the DNA TGTGCCATCAGTAGGCAGGGGGGATACAATGAGCAGTTCTTC. Protein: CAISRQGGYNEQFF.

The chain links TRBV10-3 to TRBJ1-5; 10 nucleotides align to TRBD1. From germline, CDR1 is ENHRY and CDR2 SYGVKD. Trimming took 10 bases from V and 5 from J; bases not matched to a gene: 5. The CDR3 consists of 13 residues. Here the CDR3 DNA reads TGTGCCACCTCCGGACAGGGGGATCAGCCCCAGCATTTT. Its protein product is CATSGQGDQPQHF.

The rearrangement joins TRBV6-4 to TRBJ2-3; D is ambiguous. The ends were cut back, 0 bases at V and 0 bases at J, with 4 bases in the middle. Germline V gene sequence: CDR1 MRHNA, CDR2 SNTAGT. The CDR3 spans 14 residues. CDR3 residues: CASSDSSSTDTQYF. CDR3 DNA: TGTGCCAGCAGTGACTCATCTAGCACAGATACGCAGTATTTT.

The chain employs TRBV20-1 and TRBJ1-5; D remains ambiguous. The CDR3 has 15 residues. The V end was cut by 1 base, the J end by 1 base, with 11 bases between. Per the germline V gene, CDR1 is DFQATT and CDR2 is SNEGSKA (reference sequence). CDR3 nucleotide sequence: TGCAGTGCTAGAGTAGATGGGGTAAGCAATCAGCCCCAGCATTTT. This sequence encodes CSARVDGVSNQPQHF.

This sequence joins TRBV2 and TRBJ1-5, with 7 bases identical to TRBD1. In germline, CDR1 is SNHLY, CDR2 FYNNEI. J lost 7 bases, V lost 6 bases, and 9 bases had no gene match. The CDR3 runs 14 residues. The CDR3: CASSLQGRQQPQHF. Here the CDR3 DNA reads TGTGCCAGCAGCTTACAGGGGCGACAGCAGCCCCAGCATTTT.

The chain uses TRBV7-2 and TRBJ1-1, with unresolved D. This CDR3 is built from 15 residues. The germline CDR1 and CDR2 sequences are SGHTA and FQGNSA. Trimming pared 1 base from V and 1 base from J, leaving 10 bases between. The CDR3 reads CASSLVALQNTEAFF. The DNA for the CDR3 is TGTGCCAGCAGCTTAGTAGCTCTTCAGAACACTGAAGCTTTCTTT.

A single count supports this clonotype. This chain links TRBV7-3 with TRBJ1-6, with TRBD1 matching over 7 bases. The CDR3 contains 14 residues. J was trimmed by 10 bases and V by 2 bases; bases with no gene match: 5. Germline loops: CDR1 SGHTA, CDR2 FQGTGA. The CDR3: CASSLDRVNSPLHF. DNA of the CDR3: TGTGCCAGCAGCTTAGACAGGGTAAACTCACCCCTCCACTTT.

The rearrangement links TRBV27 to TRBJ2-1; the match to TRBD2 covers 12 bases. J lost 9 bases, V lost 3 bases, and 9 bases had no gene match. The germline gives CDR1 MNHEY, CDR2 SMNVEV (reference sequence). The length of the CDR3 is 16 residues. The CDR3 region has the DNA TGTGCCAGCAGTTTCTTATCTAGCGGGGGGGCCGGTGAGCAGTTCTTC. Amino acid sequence: CASSFLSSGGAGEQFF.

The rearrangement joins TRBV11-1 to TRBJ2-1; D is ambiguous. The CDR3 is 12 amino acids. CDR1 and CDR2 (germline): SGHAT, FQDESV (reference sequence). V dropped 3 bases and J dropped 6 bases, with 6 bases sitting between them. CDR3 loop: CASSFYGNEQFF. CDR3 nucleotide sequence: TGTGCCAGCAGCTTTTATGGCAATGAGCAGTTCTTC.

This chain connects TRBV20-1 to TRBJ1-6; possible D gene TRBD1, 6 bases. Trimming removed 3 bases at V and 10 bases at J, with 13 bases between. Germline CDR1 DFQATT, CDR2 SNEGSKA (reference sequence). This CDR3 spans 13 amino acids. The CDR3 reads CSASGQQTSPLHF. In nucleotides, the CDR3 is TGCAGTGCTAGCGGACAGCAAACATCACCCCTCCACTTT.

CDR3 DNA: TGTGCCACCAGTGACACCGGGACAGGGGTCACCGGGGAGCTGTTTTTT. Translating it yields CATSDTGTGVTGELFF. The chain carries TRBV24-1 and TRBJ2-2; 10 bases fit TRBD1. Looked up from germline, CDR1 is KGHDR and CDR2 is SFDVKD. The CDR3 runs 16 residues. With 4 bases clipped from V and 4 bases from J, the junction kept 5 bases outside the gene matches.

This rearrangement joins TRBV24-1 to TRBJ1-4; TRBD1 might be the D (6 bases). This CDR3 has 15 residues. Trimming shortened V by 2 bases and J by 5 bases, and 11 bases separated the two germline ends. CDR1 is KGHDR and CDR2 is SFDVKD in the germline V gene. CDR3 coding DNA: TGTGCCACCAGTGATTCGAGGACAGAGAATGAAAAACTGTTTTTT. Residues: CATSDSRTENEKLFF.

In its sample, this clonotype was seen once. The chain uses TRBV12-3 or TRBV12-4 and TRBJ2-7, with a possible D match to TRBD2 (5 bases). V was cut by 6 bases and J by 6 bases, with 18 bases left in between. This CDR3 region has 14 residues. In nucleotides, the CDR3 is TGTGCCAGCAGAAAATCCCGGAGTGAGGGCGAGCAGTACTTC. It is translated as CASRKSRSEGEQYF.

This clonotype was detected only once. V and J are TRBV7-9 and TRBJ1-5; TRBD1 aligns across 7 bases. Per germline, CDR1 SEHNR and CDR2 FQNEAQ (reference sequence). The junction had 2 bases not matched to a gene; V was cut back by 1 base and J by 2 bases. The CDR3 is made up of 15 amino acids. The CDR3: CASSLEGARNQPQHF. As DNA, the CDR3 is TGTGCCAGCAGCTTAGAGGGGGCACGCAATCAGCCCCAGCATTTT.

This clonotype was picked up a small number of times. This sequence joins TRBV7-6 and TRBJ2-7; no firm D call. Trimming removed 6 bases from V and 1 base from J, with 19 bases in between. This CDR3 is built from 16 residues. Germline CDR1 is SGHVS and CDR2 is FNYEAQ. The CDR3 bases are TGTGCCAGCAGTCGAGGTGGAGTTGGCGTGTCCTACGAGCAGTACTTC. The encoded protein is CASSRGGVGVSYEQYF.

The rearrangement uses TRBV28 and TRBJ2-3; 7 bases line up with TRBD1. Germline CDR1 reads MDHEN; CDR2 reads SYDVKM. The length of the CDR3 is 15 residues. Germline trimming cut 5 bases from V and 0 bases from J; bases unmatched to any gene: 5. This chain's CDR3 is CASSTGVASTDTQYF. CDR3 in DNA: TGTGCCAGCAGTACAGGGGTTGCTAGCACAGATACGCAGTATTTT.

V and J are TRBV19 and TRBJ2-5, with a possible D match to TRBD1 (6 bases). The CDR3 is made up of 15 amino acids. Trimming shortened V by 5 bases and J by 2 bases, and 15 bases separated the two germline ends. Germline values: CDR1 LNHDA, CDR2 SQIVND (reference sequence). The CDR3 protein is CASSGLRGSQETQYF. The CDR3 DNA sequence: TGTGCCAGTAGTGGATTAAGGGGGTCACAAGAGACCCAGTACTTC. The full variable domain, with the rest looked up from reference TRBV19 and TRBJ2-5, is DGGITQSPKYLFRKEGQNVTLSCEQNLNHDAMYWYRQDPGQGLRLIYYSQIVNDFQKGDIAEGYSVSREKKESFPLTVTSAQKNPTAFYLCASSGLRGSQETQYFGPGTRLLVL.